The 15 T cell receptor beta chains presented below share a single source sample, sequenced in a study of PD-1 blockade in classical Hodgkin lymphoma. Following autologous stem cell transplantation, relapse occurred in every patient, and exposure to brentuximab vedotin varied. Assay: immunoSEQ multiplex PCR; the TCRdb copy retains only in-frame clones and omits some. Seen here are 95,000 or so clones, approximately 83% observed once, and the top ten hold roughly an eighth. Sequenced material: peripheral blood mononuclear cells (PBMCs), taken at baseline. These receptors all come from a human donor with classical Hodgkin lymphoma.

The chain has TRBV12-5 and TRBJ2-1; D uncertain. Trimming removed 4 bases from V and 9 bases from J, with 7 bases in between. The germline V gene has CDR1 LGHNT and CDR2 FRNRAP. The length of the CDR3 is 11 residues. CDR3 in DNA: TGTGCTAGTGGTTCTGGTTTTGAGCAGTTCTTC. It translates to CASGSGFEQFF.

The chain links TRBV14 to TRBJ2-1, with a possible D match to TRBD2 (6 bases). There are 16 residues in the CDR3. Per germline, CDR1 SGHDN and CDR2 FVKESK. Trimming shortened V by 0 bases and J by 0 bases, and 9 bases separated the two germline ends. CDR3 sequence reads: CASSQDGGISYNEQFF. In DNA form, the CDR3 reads TGTGCCAGCAGCCAAGACGGCGGGATCTCCTACAATGAGCAGTTCTTC.

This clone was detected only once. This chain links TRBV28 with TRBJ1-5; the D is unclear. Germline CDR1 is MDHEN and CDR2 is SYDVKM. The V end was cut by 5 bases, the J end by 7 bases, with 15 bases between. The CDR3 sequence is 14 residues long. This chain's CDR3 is CASSPTLAKQPQHF. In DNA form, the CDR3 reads TGTGCCAGCAGTCCCACCCTTGCGAAACAGCCCCAGCATTTT.

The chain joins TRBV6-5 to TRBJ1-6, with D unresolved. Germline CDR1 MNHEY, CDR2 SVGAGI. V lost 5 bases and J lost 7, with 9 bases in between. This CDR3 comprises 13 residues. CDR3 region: CASSPLQNSPLHF. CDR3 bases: TGTGCCAGCAGTCCCCTACAGAATTCACCCCTCCACTTT.

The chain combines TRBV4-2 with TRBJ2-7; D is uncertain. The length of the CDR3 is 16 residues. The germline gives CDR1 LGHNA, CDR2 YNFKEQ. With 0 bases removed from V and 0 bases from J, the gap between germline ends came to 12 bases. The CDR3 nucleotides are TGTGCCAGCAGCCAAGAGGCAGCTTCTATCTCCTACGAGCAGTACTTC. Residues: CASSQEAASISYEQYF.

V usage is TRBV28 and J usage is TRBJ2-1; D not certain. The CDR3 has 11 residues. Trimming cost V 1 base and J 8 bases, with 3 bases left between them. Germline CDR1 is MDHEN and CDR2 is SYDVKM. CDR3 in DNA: TGTGCCAGCAGTTTATTGGATGAGCAGTTCTTC. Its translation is CASSLLDEQFF.

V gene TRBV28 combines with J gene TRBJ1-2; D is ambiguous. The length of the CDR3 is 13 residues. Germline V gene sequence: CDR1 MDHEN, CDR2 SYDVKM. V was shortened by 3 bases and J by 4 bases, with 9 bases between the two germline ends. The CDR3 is CASSLGSTYGYTF. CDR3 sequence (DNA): TGTGCCAGCAGTTTGGGATCCACCTATGGCTACACCTTC.

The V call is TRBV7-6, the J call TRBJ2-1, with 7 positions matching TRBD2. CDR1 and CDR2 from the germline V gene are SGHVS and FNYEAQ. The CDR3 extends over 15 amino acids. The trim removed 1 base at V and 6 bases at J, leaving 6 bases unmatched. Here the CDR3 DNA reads TGTGCCAGCAGCTTAGTGGGAGGGCCGGGCAATGAGCAGTTCTTC. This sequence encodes CASSLVGGPGNEQFF.

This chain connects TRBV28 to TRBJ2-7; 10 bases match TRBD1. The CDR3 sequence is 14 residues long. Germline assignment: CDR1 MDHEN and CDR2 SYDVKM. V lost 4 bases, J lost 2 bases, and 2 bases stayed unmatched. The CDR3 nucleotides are TGTGCCAGCAGTTCCGGGACAGGGGCCTACGAGCAGTACTTC. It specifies CASSSGTGAYEQYF.

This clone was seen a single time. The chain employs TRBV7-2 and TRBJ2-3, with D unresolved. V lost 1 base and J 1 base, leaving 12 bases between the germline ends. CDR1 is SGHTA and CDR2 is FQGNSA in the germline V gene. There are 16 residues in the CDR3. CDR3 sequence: CASSLGVVLGTDTQYF. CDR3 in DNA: TGTGCCAGCAGCTTAGGGGTAGTCCTTGGCACAGATACGCAGTATTTT.

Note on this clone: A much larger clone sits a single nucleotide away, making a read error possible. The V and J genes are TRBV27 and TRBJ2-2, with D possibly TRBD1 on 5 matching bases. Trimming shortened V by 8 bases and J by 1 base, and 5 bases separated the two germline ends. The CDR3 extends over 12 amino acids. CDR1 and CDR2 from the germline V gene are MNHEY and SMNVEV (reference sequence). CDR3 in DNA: TGTGCCAGCGGACAGAACACCGGGGAGCTGTTTTTT. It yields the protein CASGQNTGELFF.

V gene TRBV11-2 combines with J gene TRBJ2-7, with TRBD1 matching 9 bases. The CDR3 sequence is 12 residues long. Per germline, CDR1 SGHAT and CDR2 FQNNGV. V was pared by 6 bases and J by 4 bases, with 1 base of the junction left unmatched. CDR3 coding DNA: TGTGCCAGCAGACAGGGGGCGTACGAGCAGTACTTC. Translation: CASRQGAYEQYF. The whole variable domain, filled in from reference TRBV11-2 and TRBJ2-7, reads EAGVAQSPRYKIIEKRQSVAFWCNPISGHATLYWYQQILGQGPKLLIQFQNNGVVDDSQLPKDRFSAERLKGVDSTLKIQPAKLEDSAVYLCASRQGAYEQYFGPGTRLTVT.

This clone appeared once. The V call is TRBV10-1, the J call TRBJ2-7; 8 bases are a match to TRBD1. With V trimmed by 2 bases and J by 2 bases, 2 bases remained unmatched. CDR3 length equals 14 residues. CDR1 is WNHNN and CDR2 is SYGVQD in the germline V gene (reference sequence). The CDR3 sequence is CASSEGTGPYEQYF. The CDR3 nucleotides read TGCGCCAGCAGTGAGGGGACAGGTCCCTACGAGCAGTACTTC.

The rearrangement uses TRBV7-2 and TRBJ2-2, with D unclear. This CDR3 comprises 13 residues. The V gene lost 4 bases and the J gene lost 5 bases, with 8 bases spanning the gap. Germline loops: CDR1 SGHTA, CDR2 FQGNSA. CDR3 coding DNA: TGTGCCAGCAGCTCCCCCCGAACCGGGGAGCTGTTTTTT. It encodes CASSSPRTGELFF.

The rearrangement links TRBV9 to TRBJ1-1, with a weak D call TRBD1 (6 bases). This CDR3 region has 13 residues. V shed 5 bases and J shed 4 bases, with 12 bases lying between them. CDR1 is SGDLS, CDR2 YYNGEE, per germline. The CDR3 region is CASRGEGGTEAFF. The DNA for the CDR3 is TGTGCCAGCAGAGGGGAAGGGGGCACTGAAGCTTTCTTT.